The 29 T cell receptor beta chains given below trace back to one sample, sequenced in a study of tumor-infiltrating lymphocytes in primary liver carcinoma (dated by TCRdb to about 2017). Without any cell sorting, total RNA and DNA were co-extracted from about 20-30 mg of bulk tissue using the AllPrep DNA/RNA mini kit. The sample was run on an Illumina HiSeq 2500. Starting from around 520 ng total RNA, TCRbeta-specific cDNA was produced by reverse transcription with a constant-region primer and ProtoScript II reverse transcriptase. The TCRbeta libraries were prepared through three rounds of nested multiplex PCR following a slightly modified ARM-PCR procedure. The first two PCR rounds used multiplex TRBV1-TRBV30 forward primers with a Cbeta reverse primer, each for about 10 cycles. TCRdb reran the public reads through fastp at Q25 and MiXCR, keeping productive beta chains. Rows merge per CDR3 protein into single entries with the most common DNA and genes. In this sample the table shows roughly 55,000 distinct CDR3 sequences, less than 75% of which occur a single time. The ten biggest clones cover approximately 52% of the sample.

Input material: liver tumor tissue from sampling region 2. The cell subset or site label corresponds to: tumor region T2, inferior pole. Source of these receptors: a man between 40 and 49 years old with primary liver carcinoma and hepatitis B virus infection.

J is TRBJ2-7 and V is TRBV29-1; D is possibly TRBD1 or TRBD2 (5 bases each). Trimming left V 4 bases short and J 7 bases short, with 20 bases between. The CDR3 is 14 amino acids. Germline V gene lookup returns CDR1 SQVTM and CDR2 ANQGSEA. This chain's CDR3 is CSVAPGPASGEQYF. Written as DNA, the CDR3 is TGCAGCGTTGCCCCGGGACCGGCCTCTGGAGAGCAGTACTTC.

The chain uses TRBV11-2 and TRBJ2-5; the D gene is possibly TRBD1 (5 bases). The length of the CDR3 is 16 residues. CDR1 and CDR2 from the germline V gene are SGHAT and FQNNGV. V lost 2 bases, J lost 5 bases, and 18 bases lay in between. The CDR3 loop is CASSLTAWGFGETQYF. CDR3 sequence (DNA): TGTGCCAGCAGCTTAACAGCATGGGGCTTTGGGGAGACCCAGTACTTC.

A remark on this clonotype: Since the CDR3 does not end with the conserved phenylalanine or tryptophan, this likely comes from a read error. The chain links TRBV28 to TRBJ2-5; 9 positions match TRBD1. CDR1 MDHEN and CDR2 SYDVKM come from the germline V gene. This CDR3 region has 14 residues. The CDR3 DNA reads as TGCGCCAGCAGTCCGATGACAGGGGGAGAGACCCAGTACCTC. The encoded protein is CASSPMTGGETQYL.

In the case of this clonotype: An end of the junction does not agree with germline; a read error may underlie this. The J gene is TRBJ1-6, the V gene TRBV4-1; 9 bases line up with TRBD1. The CDR3 totals 16 residues. The germline V gene has CDR1 MGHRA and CDR2 YSYEKL. The CDR3 DNA is TGCGCCAGTAGCTACCTACAGGGGGCTAATAATTCACTCCTCCACTTT. Translating it yields CASSYLQGANNSLLHF.

In regard to this clonotype: This CDR3 is missing its conserved last phenylalanine or tryptophan, likely due to a read error. DNA for the CDR3: TGTGCCAGCAGCTTTGCGGGATCGATCACCGGAGAGCTGTTTTAT. Amino acid sequence: CASSFAGSITGELFY. The rearrangement uses TRBV11-2 and TRBJ2-2; possibly TRBD2 for D (6 bases). Germline CDR1 and CDR2: SGHAT and FQNNGV. The CDR3 contains 15 residues.

The chain joins TRBV28 to TRBJ1-1; 7 bases agree with TRBD1. V shed 5 bases and J 5 bases; nucleotides not matched to a gene: 11. The CDR3 length is 15 residues. The germline V gene encodes CDR1 MDHEN and CDR2 SYDVKM. The CDR3 sequence: CASSALRGQLTEAFF. CDR3 nucleotides: TGTGCCAGCAGTGCCCTGAGGGGGCAGCTTACTGAAGCTTTCTTT.

The chain has TRBV4-2 and TRBJ1-2; TRBD1 might be the D (6 bases). CDR1 LGHNA and CDR2 YNFKEQ come from the germline V gene. Between the trimmed V and J ends, which lost 2 bases and 4 bases, there was a span of 14 bases. CDR3 length: 15 amino acids. The CDR3 bases are TGTGCCAGCAGCCAATCGGGGGCCGGGGTCTATGGCTACACCTTC. The encoded protein is CASSQSGAGVYGYTF.

With regard to this clonotype: A much bigger clone sits one base away, suggesting this may be a read error. The chain links TRBV18 to TRBJ1-1; no clear D gene. Germline CDR1 is KGHSH and CDR2 is LQKENI. The CDR3 runs to 15 residues. CDR3 sequence: CARSPLPDSNTEAFF. The DNA of the CDR3 is TGTGCCAGGTCACCACTCCCGGACTCGAACACTGAAGCTTTCTTT. The full variable domain, its missing parts supplied by reference TRBV18 and TRBJ1-1, is NAGVMQNPRHLVRRRGQEARLRCSPMKGHSHVYWYRQLPEEGLKFMVYLQKENIIDESGMPKERFSAEFPKEGPSILRIQQVVRGDSAAYFCARSPLPDSNTEAFFGQGTRLTVV.

The chain carries TRBV29-1 and TRBJ1-2; 8 nucleotides align to TRBD1. With V trimmed by 5 bases and J by 7 bases, 3 bases remained unmatched. The CDR3 totals 11 residues. Germline V CDR1 and CDR2: SQVTM, ANQGSEA. Here the CDR3 DNA reads TGCAGCGTTAACAGGGGGACTGGCTACACCTTC. Its protein is CSVNRGTGYTF.

The chain combines TRBV5-4 with TRBJ1-1, with a possible D match to TRBD1 (5 bases). V lost 9 bases, J lost 7 bases, and 22 bases lay in between. Germline CDR1 reads SGHNT; CDR2 reads YYREEE (reference sequence). The CDR3 loop spans 14 amino acids. CDR3 protein: CANRSGHGTIEAFF. CDR3 nucleotides: TGTGCCAACAGATCCGGGCATGGGACTATTGAAGCTTTCTTT.

Notes on this clonotype: A read error may explain this, as a much larger clone is one base away. The genes are TRBV29-1 and TRBJ2-3, with D possibly TRBD2 on 6 matching bases. Looked up from germline, CDR1 is SQVTM and CDR2 is ANQGSEA. The CDR3 runs to 13 residues. CDR3 amino acids: CIVGRGIKDTQYF. The CDR3 nucleotides are TGCATCGTTGGTCGCGGGATTAAGGATACGCAGTATTTT.

This clonotype was seen a few times. At one end, the junction sequence differs from germline, possibly due to a read error. The chain couples TRBV11-1 to TRBJ2-2, with a weak D call TRBD1 (6 bases). Looked up from germline, CDR1 is SGHAT and CDR2 is FQDESV (reference sequence). The CDR3 covers 13 residues. CDR3 nucleotide sequence: TGTGCCAGTAGCTTTTGGGACACCGGGAAGCTGTTTTTT. It is translated as CASSFWDTGKLFF.

Regarding this clonotype: A junction boundary mismatches the germline segment, possibly from a read error. This rearrangement joins TRBV2 to TRBJ2-1; weak D call: TRBD2 (5 bases). Germline V gene lookup returns CDR1 SNHLY and CDR2 FYNNEI. This CDR3 comprises 11 residues. CDR3 DNA sequence: TGTGCCAGCACCGGGGTCAATGATCAGTTCTTC. It translates to CASTGVNDQFF. Full variable domain (remainder filled in from reference TRBV2 and TRBJ2-1): EPEVTQTPSHQVTQMGQEVILRCVPISNHLYFYWYRQILGQKVEFLVSFYNNEISEKSEIFDDQFSVERPDGSNFTLKIRSTKLEDSAMYFCASTGVNDQFFGPGTRLTVL.

The chain couples TRBV12-3 or TRBV12-4 to TRBJ2-1; unclear D gene. The CDR3 extends over 14 amino acids. The V gene lost 4 bases and the J gene lost 6 bases, with 13 bases spanning the gap. The CDR3 sequence is CASSSSISRNEQFF. The CDR3 nucleotides are TGTGCCAGCAGTTCGTCGATCTCCCGCAATGAGCAGTTCTTC.

Notes on this clonotype: A much more abundant neighbour one base away suggests this may be a read error. The genes are TRBV7-3 and TRBJ2-1, with TRBD2 as a possible D gene (5 bases). The germline V gene encodes CDR1 SGHTA and CDR2 FQGTGA. The CDR3 totals 13 residues. DNA for the CDR3: TGTGACAGCAGCAAAAGCGGTGACAATGAGCAGTTCTTC. It translates to CDSSKSGDNEQFF.

Concerning this clonotype itself: A much larger clone differs from this one at a single base, so this may be a read error. The rearrangement joins TRBV5-1 to TRBJ2-5, with a weak D call TRBD2 (5 bases). CDR3 size: 16 residues. Per germline, CDR1 SGHRS and CDR2 YFSETQ. Trimming pared 0 bases from V and 11 bases from J, leaving 23 bases between. The CDR3 here is CASSLGEQRARNGQYF. Written as DNA, the CDR3 is TGCGCCAGCAGCTTGGGGGAACAGAGGGCGCGGAACGGGCAGTACTTC.

This clonotype was seen repeatedly, ten times or more. The V and J genes are TRBV18 and TRBJ2-7, with 9 bases fitting TRBD2. Unmatched junction bases numbered 7, after V lost 2 bases and J lost 2 bases. The CDR3 runs 16 residues. The germline V gene encodes CDR1 KGHSH and CDR2 LQKENI. CDR3 protein: CASSPTGGTSPYEQYF. The DNA for the CDR3 is TGTGCCAGCTCACCAACCGGAGGGACTAGCCCCTACGAGCAGTACTTC.

Details on this clonotype: The junction shows a germline mismatch at one end, possibly a read error. The chain recombines TRBV4-1 with TRBJ2-7, with D perhaps given as TRBD1 or TRBD2 (6 bases each). CDR1 and CDR2 from the germline V gene are MGHRA and YSYEKL. The CDR3 loop spans 18 amino acids. The CDR3 reads CASSQDLYSGAQTYERYF. DNA of the CDR3: TGCGCCAGCAGCCAAGACCTTTATTCGGGGGCGCAAACCTACGAGCGGTACTTC.

The CDR3 region has the DNA TGCTGCCTTGGACTAGCGGGAGGGTTCTACAATGAGCAGTTCTTC. Its translation: CCLGLAGGFYNEQFF. The chain couples TRBV29-1 to TRBJ2-1, with 15 bases aligning to TRBD2. Germline CDR1 is SQVTM and CDR2 is ANQGSEA. CDR3 length: 15 amino acids.

As to this clonotype: The germline gene is not matched at one end of the junction; a read error may be the cause. CDR3 DNA: TGTACCAGCAGCCCATCCAGGGGGTTGGTGGACACTGAAGCTCTCTTT. As protein: CTSSPSRGLVDTEALF. The J gene is TRBJ1-1, the V gene TRBV11-2; 7 bases match TRBD1. The CDR3 sequence is 16 residues long. Germline lookup yields CDR1 SGHAT and CDR2 FQNNGV.

This clonotype was recorded only once. The missing conserved phenylalanine or tryptophan at the end of this CDR3 makes a read error likely. This sequence joins TRBV4-2 and TRBJ2-1, with 10 bases aligning to TRBD1. V was clipped by 3 bases and J by 5 bases; unmatched bases: 7. The CDR3 length is 16 residues. Germline V gene lookup returns CDR1 LGHNA and CDR2 YNFKEQ. CDR3 protein: CASSHAGGQGNNEQFL. DNA for the CDR3: TGTGCCAGCAGCCACGCTGGGGGACAGGGGAACAATGAGCAGTTCCTC.

The rearrangement links TRBV4-3 to TRBJ2-1; 7 bases align to TRBD1. The CDR3 covers 16 residues. The J segment lost 4 bases and the V segment lost 0 bases, leaving 6 bases of the junction unmatched. The germline V gene encodes CDR1 LGHNA and CDR2 YSLEER. CDR3 sequence: CASSQDEGGHYNEQFF. The CDR3 nucleotides are TGCGCCAGCAGCCAAGATGAAGGGGGCCATTACAATGAGCAGTTCTTC.

A note on this clonotype: A much larger clonotype is one base distant, so this may be a read error. The gene calls are TRBV6-1 and TRBJ2-6; D uncertain. Germline values: CDR1 MNHNS, CDR2 SASEGT. Trimming took 2 bases from V and 4 from J, leaving 9 bases between them. The CDR3 sequence is 15 residues long. CDR3 DNA: TGTGCCAGCAGTGAATTCTCCCACGGGGCCAACGTCCTGACTTTC. Translation: CASSEFSHGANVLTF.

On this clonotype itself: The germline gene is not matched at one end of the junction; a read error may be the cause. The chain has TRBV12-3 or TRBV12-4 and TRBJ2-2; tentative D call: TRBD2 (5 bases). This CDR3 is built from 12 residues. CDR3 amino acids: CASTPLTGEPFF. In DNA, the CDR3 is TGTGCCAGCACTCCGCTGACCGGGGAGCCGTTTTTT.

As for this clonotype: A junction boundary mismatches the germline segment, possibly from a read error. The chain carries TRBV4-1 and TRBJ1-2; no clear D gene. Germline V gene data show CDR1 as MGHRA and CDR2 as YSYEKL. CDR3 length: 15 amino acids. The CDR3 loop is CASSREGRLNYGYTF. The CDR3 DNA follows: TGCGCCAGCAGCCGAGAAGGCCGTCTTAACTATGGTTACACCTTC.

This clonotype has a handful of counts. This chain links TRBV6-5 with TRBJ2-1; D remains unclear. The CDR3 consists of 13 residues. V gave up 4 bases and J gave up 4 bases, with 8 bases separating them. Germline assignment: CDR1 MNHEY and CDR2 SVGAGI. As DNA, the CDR3 is TGTGCCAGCAGTTCCCGCCCTTACAATGAGCAGTTCTTC. This codes for CASSSRPYNEQFF.

On this clonotype: The junction departs from the called germline gene at one end, perhaps through a read error. V gene TRBV6-1 combines with J gene TRBJ1-1; D gene ambiguous. Germline V CDR1 and CDR2: MNHNS, SASEGT. The CDR3 is made up of 12 amino acids. CDR3 region: CASTGWDTEAFF. In DNA form, the CDR3 reads TGTGCTAGCACTGGGTGGGACACTGAAGCTTTCTTT.

There are many counts of this clonotype. V usage is TRBV29-1 and J usage is TRBJ2-5; TRBD1 aligns across 12 bases. CDR1 and CDR2 from the germline V gene are SQVTM and ANQGSEA. The CDR3 totals 16 residues. V was clipped by 6 bases and J by 4 bases; unmatched bases: 12. DNA for the CDR3: TGCAGCGTGCCGGTGGGGACAGGGGGCCTAGGAGAGACCCAGTACTTC. It yields the protein CSVPVGTGGLGETQYF.

Turning to this clonotype: Relative to the germline gene, one junction end is altered; a read error may explain this. The chain joins TRBV29-1 to TRBJ2-7; TRBD1 or TRBD2 may be the D gene (5 bases each). CDR1 is SQVTM and CDR2 is ANQGSEA in the germline V gene. The CDR3 contains 16 residues. The DNA for the CDR3 is TGCAGCGCCGTGACATCTGGGACCGGCACTCTCTACGGGCAGTACTTC. Translating it yields CSAVTSGTGTLYGQYF.